This is a list of T cell receptor beta chains from one sample in a study of blood T cell repertoires in COVID-19. Some clones are missing from TCRdb's copy, which holds only in-frame ones; the method was immunoSEQ multiplex PCR. The table shows about 330,000 clones, with over 80% occurring only once. Material for sequencing was peripheral blood. The receptor source for this set is a man aged 25-40 years with COVID-19, enrolled during active disease. Each CDR3 is given with its conserved first and last residue. Fields, in order: J gene, D gene, V gene, clone size, CDR3 protein, CDR3 DNA. The D gene is left open where the match is weak. Clone size is shown for a subset of rows, as once, few, many or a class of expanded clone.

j_call: TRBJ1-4; d_call: TRBD1; v_call: TRBV11-2; clone_size: .; cdr3_aa: CASSLDRGREKLFF; cdr3_nt: TGTGCCAGCAGCTTAGACAGGGGGAGGGAAAAACTGTTTTTT
j_call: TRBJ1-2; d_call: TRBD1; v_call: TRBV29-1; clone_size: .; cdr3_aa: CSVEVWTGYYGYTF; cdr3_nt: TGCAGCGTTGAAGTCTGGACAGGGTACTATGGCTACACCTTC
j_call: TRBJ2-1; d_call: .; v_call: TRBV7-2; clone_size: .; cdr3_aa: CASSLTIQAYEQFF; cdr3_nt: TGTGCCAGCAGCTTAACCATACAGGCCTATGAGCAGTTCTTC
j_call: TRBJ1-5; d_call: .; v_call: TRBV4-3; clone_size: .; cdr3_aa: CASSQDRTGSGQPQHF; cdr3_nt: TGCGCCAGCAGCCAAGATCGAACAGGGTCGGGTCAGCCCCAGCATTTT
j_call: TRBJ1-2; d_call: .; v_call: TRBV27; clone_size: .; cdr3_aa: CASSKATNYGYTF; cdr3_nt: TGTGCCAGCAGTAAAGCCACTAACTATGGCTACACCTTC
j_call: TRBJ1-1; d_call: TRBD1; v_call: TRBV6-5; clone_size: .; cdr3_aa: CASSYAWTGGNTEAFF; cdr3_nt: TGTGCCAGCAGTTACGCTTGGACAGGGGGAAACACTGAAGCTTTCTTT
j_call: TRBJ2-7; d_call: TRBD2; v_call: TRBV14; clone_size: .; cdr3_aa: CASSQVMGGNYEQYF; cdr3_nt: TGTGCCAGCAGCCAAGTAATGGGAGGGAACTACGAGCAGTACTTC
j_call: TRBJ2-1; d_call: TRBD2; v_call: TRBV19; clone_size: .; cdr3_aa: CASSPLPSGGAVHEQFF; cdr3_nt: TGTGCCAGTAGTCCCCTGCCTAGCGGGGGGGCCGTACATGAGCAGTTCTTC
j_call: TRBJ2-1; d_call: TRBD1; v_call: TRBV7-2; clone_size: .; cdr3_aa: CASSPAGTGTYNEQFF; cdr3_nt: TGTGCCAGCAGCCCCGCCGGGACAGGGACCTACAATGAGCAGTTCTTC
j_call: TRBJ2-1; d_call: .; v_call: TRBV11-3; clone_size: .; cdr3_aa: CASSYIDSNEQFF; cdr3_nt: TGTGCCAGCAGCTATATCGACAGCAATGAGCAGTTCTTC
j_call: TRBJ1-2; d_call: .; v_call: TRBV6-2/TRBV6-3; clone_size: .; cdr3_aa: CASSYSTRHGGYGYTF; cdr3_nt: TGTGCCAGCAGTTACTCAACGAGACACGGAGGCTATGGCTACACCTTC
j_call: TRBJ1-5; d_call: .; v_call: TRBV28; clone_size: .; cdr3_aa: CASSPGGNNQPQHF; cdr3_nt: TGTGCCAGCAGCCCCGGAGGGAACAATCAGCCCCAGCATTTT
j_call: TRBJ2-7; d_call: TRBD1; v_call: TRBV28; clone_size: .; cdr3_aa: CASRPRGPAYEQYF; cdr3_nt: TGTGCCAGCAGGCCTAGGGGGCCTGCCTACGAGCAGTACTTC
j_call: TRBJ1-2; d_call: TRBD1; v_call: TRBV15; clone_size: .; cdr3_aa: CATSRPGTGEGYTF; cdr3_nt: TGTGCCACCAGCAGACCCGGGACAGGGGAAGGCTACACCTTC
j_call: TRBJ1-2; d_call: TRBD1; v_call: TRBV19; clone_size: once; cdr3_aa: CATAGTGVGYTF; cdr3_nt: TGTGCCACCGCCGGGACAGGGGTGGGCTACACCTTC
j_call: TRBJ2-5; d_call: .; v_call: TRBV12-3/TRBV12-4; clone_size: .; cdr3_aa: CASSLMREETQYF; cdr3_nt: TGTGCCAGCAGTTTAATGAGGGAGGAGACCCAGTACTTC
j_call: TRBJ2-2; d_call: .; v_call: TRBV2; clone_size: .; cdr3_aa: CASTDRRNTGELFF; cdr3_nt: TGTGCCAGCACTGACAGGCGGAACACCGGGGAGCTGTTTTTT
j_call: TRBJ1-1; d_call: .; v_call: TRBV7-3; clone_size: once; cdr3_aa: CASSLRGDTEAFF; cdr3_nt: TGTGCCAGCAGCTTAAGGGGCGACACTGAAGCTTTCTTT
j_call: TRBJ2-7; d_call: TRBD2; v_call: TRBV5-6; clone_size: .; cdr3_aa: CASSLWGLAGVGAREQYF; cdr3_nt: TGTGCCAGCAGCTTGTGGGGACTAGCGGGAGTAGGGGCCCGTGAGCAGTACTTC
j_call: TRBJ1-6; d_call: TRBD1; v_call: TRBV7-9; clone_size: .; cdr3_aa: CASKAGGQGRSPLHF; cdr3_nt: TGTGCCTCCAAAGCTGGGGGACAGGGTCGTTCACCCCTCCACTTT
j_call: TRBJ2-2; d_call: .; v_call: TRBV9; clone_size: .; cdr3_aa: CASSAQGGTTLGGELFF; cdr3_nt: TGTGCCAGCAGTGCGCAGGGGGGTACTACCCTGGGCGGGGAGCTGTTTTTT
j_call: TRBJ2-5; d_call: .; v_call: TRBV5-1; clone_size: .; cdr3_aa: CASSSSAPTETQYF; cdr3_nt: TGCGCCAGCAGCTCCAGCGCCCCTACGGAGACCCAGTACTTC
j_call: TRBJ2-1; d_call: .; v_call: TRBV7-8; clone_size: .; cdr3_aa: CASSLADRGSYNEQFF; cdr3_nt: TGTGCCAGCAGCTTAGCCGACAGAGGCTCCTACAATGAGCAGTTCTTC
j_call: TRBJ2-7; d_call: .; v_call: TRBV2; clone_size: .; cdr3_aa: CASSVRDEQYF; cdr3_nt: TGTGCCAGCAGTGTGAGGGACGAGCAGTACTTC
j_call: TRBJ2-2; d_call: .; v_call: TRBV7-2; clone_size: few; cdr3_aa: CASSRSPSSYTGELFF; cdr3_nt: TGTGCCAGCAGCCGTAGTCCCTCTTCCTACACCGGGGAGCTGTTTTTT
j_call: TRBJ2-5; d_call: TRBD1; v_call: TRBV7-6; clone_size: few; cdr3_aa: CASSLGTGDLETQYF; cdr3_nt: TGTGCCAGCAGCCTAGGGACAGGGGATCTGGAGACCCAGTACTTC
j_call: TRBJ2-7; d_call: .; v_call: TRBV10-3; clone_size: .; cdr3_aa: CAISESNGAYEQYF; cdr3_nt: TGTGCCATCAGTGAGTCGAACGGGGCCTACGAGCAGTACTTC
j_call: TRBJ2-5; d_call: TRBD2; v_call: TRBV4-1; clone_size: .; cdr3_aa: CASSQARTSVETQYF; cdr3_nt: TGCGCCAGCAGCCAAGCCCGGACTAGTGTAGAGACCCAGTACTTC
j_call: TRBJ1-2; d_call: TRBD1; v_call: TRBV5-1; clone_size: .; cdr3_aa: CASSLSKFPGQGYDGYTF; cdr3_nt: TGCGCCAGCAGCTTGTCGAAGTTCCCGGGACAGGGGTATGATGGCTACACCTTC
j_call: TRBJ1-1; d_call: TRBD1; v_call: TRBV7-9; clone_size: .; cdr3_aa: CASSLGLTGGTEAFF; cdr3_nt: TGTGCCAGCAGCTTGGGATTAACAGGGGGCACTGAAGCTTTCTTT
j_call: TRBJ2-1; d_call: TRBD2; v_call: TRBV27; clone_size: once; cdr3_aa: CASSTSGVISSYNEQFF; cdr3_nt: TGTGCCAGTTCGACTAGCGGGGTAATCTCCTCCTACAATGAGCAGTTCTTC
j_call: TRBJ2-1; d_call: TRBD2; v_call: TRBV6-5; clone_size: .; cdr3_aa: CASSFLAGGYEQFF; cdr3_nt: TGTGCCAGCAGTTTTTTAGCGGGAGGCTATGAGCAGTTCTTC
j_call: TRBJ2-1; d_call: .; v_call: TRBV19; clone_size: .; cdr3_aa: CASSLMGGPPYNEQFF; cdr3_nt: TGTGCCAGTAGTCTGATGGGGGGTCCCCCCTACAATGAGCAGTTCTTC
j_call: TRBJ1-2; d_call: .; v_call: TRBV19; clone_size: .; cdr3_aa: CASSILDSGFYGYTF; cdr3_nt: TGTGCCAGTAGTATACTCGACTCAGGGTTCTATGGCTACACCTTC
j_call: TRBJ1-6; d_call: .; v_call: TRBV6-4; clone_size: .; cdr3_aa: CASREVWGDYNSPLHF; cdr3_nt: TGTGCCAGCAGGGAGGTTTGGGGGGATTATAATTCACCCCTCCACTTT
j_call: TRBJ2-2; d_call: .; v_call: TRBV5-1; clone_size: .; cdr3_aa: CASSLQGNTGELFF; cdr3_nt: TGCGCCAGCAGCCTTCAGGGGAACACCGGGGAGCTGTTTTTT
j_call: TRBJ2-7; d_call: TRBD1; v_call: TRBV28; clone_size: .; cdr3_aa: CTTGTGASEQYF; cdr3_nt: TGTACAACCGGGACAGGGGCGAGCGAGCAGTACTTC
j_call: TRBJ2-1; d_call: TRBD2; v_call: TRBV19; clone_size: .; cdr3_aa: CASSIGGSRNEQFF; cdr3_nt: TGTGCCAGTAGTATCGGCGGGAGTAGGAATGAGCAGTTCTTC
j_call: TRBJ1-1; d_call: .; v_call: TRBV6-5; clone_size: .; cdr3_aa: CASTKGHFGTEAFF; cdr3_nt: TGTGCCAGCACCAAGGGGCACTTTGGCACTGAAGCTTTCTTT
j_call: TRBJ1-2; d_call: TRBD1; v_call: TRBV11-2; clone_size: .; cdr3_aa: CASSSTGARGYTF; cdr3_nt: TGTGCCAGCAGTTCAACAGGGGCCCGGGGCTACACCTTC
j_call: TRBJ2-7; d_call: .; v_call: TRBV7-3; clone_size: .; cdr3_aa: CASSSFQGYEQYF; cdr3_nt: TGTGCCAGCAGCTCCTTCCAGGGGTACGAGCAGTACTTC
j_call: TRBJ2-1; d_call: TRBD1; v_call: TRBV4-3; clone_size: .; cdr3_aa: CASSQDLDRGDNEQFF; cdr3_nt: TGCGCCAGCAGCCAAGATTTGGACAGGGGGGACAATGAGCAGTTCTTC
j_call: TRBJ2-3; d_call: TRBD2; v_call: TRBV3-1/TRBV3-2; clone_size: .; cdr3_aa: CASRTSGSLHTQYF; cdr3_nt: TGTGCCAGCAGGACTAGCGGGAGCCTCCATACGCAGTATTTT
j_call: TRBJ2-1; d_call: .; v_call: TRBV6-5; clone_size: .; cdr3_aa: CASSYGGAGNEQFF; cdr3_nt: TGTGCCAGCAGTTACGGGGGGGCCGGCAATGAGCAGTTCTTC
j_call: TRBJ1-1; d_call: .; v_call: TRBV4-1; clone_size: .; cdr3_aa: CASSQDPGALVTEAFF; cdr3_nt: TGCGCCAGCAGCCAAGACCCAGGGGCGCTTGTCACTGAAGCTTTCTTT
j_call: TRBJ2-3; d_call: TRBD2; v_call: TRBV5-5; clone_size: .; cdr3_aa: CASSFRLARFTDTQYF; cdr3_nt: TGTGCCAGCAGCTTCAGACTAGCAAGGTTCACAGATACGCAGTATTTT
j_call: TRBJ2-2; d_call: .; v_call: TRBV19; clone_size: .; cdr3_aa: CASSMTVNTGELFF; cdr3_nt: TGTGCCAGTAGTATGACAGTGAACACCGGGGAGCTGTTTTTT
j_call: TRBJ2-7; d_call: TRBD1; v_call: TRBV19; clone_size: .; cdr3_aa: CASSLGRFGQGAKSYEQYF; cdr3_nt: TGTGCCAGTAGTCTAGGCCGGTTTGGACAGGGGGCAAAGTCGTACGAGCAGTACTTC
j_call: TRBJ1-2; d_call: TRBD1; v_call: TRBV11-2; clone_size: .; cdr3_aa: CASSLSPSGTGGLYGYTF; cdr3_nt: TGTGCCAGCAGCTTAAGTCCCTCCGGGACAGGGGGCCTCTATGGCTACACCTTC
j_call: TRBJ1-2; d_call: .; v_call: TRBV28; clone_size: .; cdr3_aa: CASLAFDRNYGYTF; cdr3_nt: TGTGCCAGCCTGGCTTTCGACAGAAACTATGGCTACACCTTC
j_call: TRBJ1-2; d_call: .; v_call: TRBV19; clone_size: .; cdr3_aa: CASSIETGIYGYTF; cdr3_nt: TGTGCCAGTAGTATAGAGACAGGTATCTATGGCTACACCTTC
j_call: TRBJ2-7; d_call: TRBD2; v_call: TRBV11-3; clone_size: .; cdr3_aa: CASSLNGGGYEQYF; cdr3_nt: TGTGCCAGCAGCTTAAATGGCGGGGGGTACGAGCAGTACTTC
j_call: TRBJ2-1; d_call: TRBD2; v_call: TRBV12-5; clone_size: .; cdr3_aa: CASGLVRGLAGGRPYNEQFF; cdr3_nt: TGTGCTAGTGGTTTGGTACGTGGACTAGCGGGGGGCCGCCCCTACAATGAGCAGTTCTTC
j_call: TRBJ2-3; d_call: TRBD1; v_call: TRBV9; clone_size: .; cdr3_aa: CASSSQGAPSTDTQYF; cdr3_nt: TGTGCCAGCAGCTCTCAGGGGGCCCCTAGCACAGATACGCAGTATTTT
j_call: TRBJ1-5; d_call: .; v_call: TRBV19; clone_size: .; cdr3_aa: CASSSKGGNQPQHF; cdr3_nt: TGTGCCAGTAGCTCAAAAGGGGGCAATCAGCCCCAGCATTTT
j_call: TRBJ2-3; d_call: .; v_call: TRBV19; clone_size: .; cdr3_aa: CASSIAGWATDTQYF; cdr3_nt: TGTGCCAGTAGTATCGCAGGGTGGGCGACAGATACGCAGTATTTT
j_call: TRBJ2-1; d_call: TRBD2; v_call: TRBV19; clone_size: .; cdr3_aa: CASSISASGRAYNEQFF; cdr3_nt: TGTGCCAGTAGTATATCGGCTAGCGGGAGGGCGTACAATGAGCAGTTCTTC
j_call: TRBJ1-1; d_call: TRBD1; v_call: TRBV5-1; clone_size: .; cdr3_aa: CASSSRDSSEAFF; cdr3_nt: TGCGCCAGCAGCTCCCGGGACAGCTCTGAAGCTTTCTTT
j_call: TRBJ2-4; d_call: TRBD1; v_call: TRBV25-1; clone_size: .; cdr3_aa: CASIQTGANIQYF; cdr3_nt: TGTGCCAGCATCCAGACAGGGGCAAACATTCAGTACTTC